This T cell receptor beta chain was found in a study of vaccination effects on CD4 cells after COVID-19. Some clones are missing from TCRdb's copy, which holds only in-frame ones; the method was immunoSEQ multiplex PCR. The data show under 50,000 clones, more than 75% seen once. A roughly ten-day culture period preceded the isolation of CD4+ T cells. From March to December 2020, the person had a SARS-CoV-2 infection that was confirmed by PCR. Days 3 and 7 saw half the medium replaced with IL-2 medium. In regard to this clone: Its antigen is not known.

Findings and caveats of the study: Most post-vaccine spike-reactive clones in convalescents were new, not infection-derived.

The TCR comes from a human donor who had a prior SARS-CoV-2 infection. The source was CD4+ T cells from PBMCs cultured without peptide, collected before COVID-19 vaccination.

The CDR3 DNA is TGCGCCAGCAGCCAAGATGTCGAGGGGGGGCAGTTCTTC. Protein: CASSQDVEGGQFF. The chain carries TRBV4-1 and TRBJ2-1, with D tentatively TRBD1 or TRBD2 (6 bases each). The CDR3 has 13 residues. The germline V and J ends were trimmed by 0 bases and 12 bases, with 12 bases remaining between them. Germline lookup yields CDR1 MGHRA and CDR2 YSYEKL.